This T cell receptor beta chain was sequenced in a study of blood T cell repertoires in COVID-19 (dated by TCRdb to the early 2020s). Regarding the complete study: Collaborator samples came from the United States, Italy and Spain and covered acute and convalescent phases of COVID-19. The prospective study material was composed of cDNA or gDNA derived from T cells, B-cell-depleted T cells, or PBMCs. The dataset comprised deeply sampled blood TCRbeta repertoires from subjects exposed to, actively infected with, or recovered from COVID-19. A freely available public database, intended as a resource for researchers studying the immune response to SARS-CoV-2, is where the repertoires were released. Samples came from the ongoing ImmuneRACE study (first 160 participants) plus 1,254 subjects from 6 global collaborators. Nearly every sample came with metadata listing a de-identified subject ID, COVID-19 status, age in years and sex. HLA class I and class II types, where available, came from metadata supplied by the sample provider rather than from assay-based typing. The full study reports these points: Clinical and demographic metadata were provided uncurated, with the amount varying by source and participant.

On this clone: Its antigen is unknown. Base qualities were left out, and no much larger clone turns up one base away.

TCRbeta CDR3 regions were amplified from genomic DNA by means of the immunoSEQ Assay, a bias-controlled multiplex PCR. In the authors' own workflow: The number of nucleated cells in each sample was estimated by amplification of reference gene primers within the assay. To quantify the absolute abundance of each unique TCRbeta CDR3 rearrangement, sequence reads were collapsed and filtered. For each sample, productive Simpson clonality was calculated as the square root of Simpson's diversity index across productive rearrangements. TCRdb retrieved this table from immuneACCESS and kept in-frame rearrangements only. Not all clones are present; in checked studies, unresolved V genes account for under half, and no reason is known for the remainder. V and J calls and clone size come straight from that table; D and trimming were deduced from the DNA. The sample data list over 120,000 clones, and roughly 79% of these were observed just once. The top ten constitute around 8.8% of the sample.

Collaborating institutions collected whole blood in K2EDTA tubes following their own protocols. For TCRbeta analysis, collaborators shipped samples in one of three forms: frozen whole blood, isolated PBMCs, or DNA extracted from either of those sample types. The material sequenced was peripheral blood. The clonotype comes from a human donor in a cohort sampled during active COVID-19.

Here is the DNA: TGTGCCAGCAGTGAGCGGACAGGAGACTATGGCTACACCTTC. The resulting protein is CASSERTGDYGYTF. Recombination connected TRBV2 to TRBJ1-2, and 7 bases in between align with TRBD1. Its CDR3 holds 14 amino acids, cysteine through phenylalanine. Only the CDR3 DNA stays, 42 bases, in frame from base 1. The germline V gene gives CDR1 as SNHLY and CDR2 as FYNNEI. Relative to germline, V is missing 3 bases and J is missing 3 bases, with 4 bases of the junction outside any gene match.